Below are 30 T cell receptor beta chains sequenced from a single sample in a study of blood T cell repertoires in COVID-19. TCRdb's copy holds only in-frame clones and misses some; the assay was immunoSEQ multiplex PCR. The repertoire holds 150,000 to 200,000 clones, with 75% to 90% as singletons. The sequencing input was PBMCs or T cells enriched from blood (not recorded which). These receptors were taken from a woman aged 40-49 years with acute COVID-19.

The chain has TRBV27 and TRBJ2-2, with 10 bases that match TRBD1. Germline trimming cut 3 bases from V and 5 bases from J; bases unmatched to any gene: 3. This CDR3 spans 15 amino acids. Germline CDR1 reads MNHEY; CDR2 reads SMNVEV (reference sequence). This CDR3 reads CASSLGTGVTGELFF. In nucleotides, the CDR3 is TGTGCCAGCAGTTTGGGGACAGGGGTGACCGGGGAGCTGTTTTTT.

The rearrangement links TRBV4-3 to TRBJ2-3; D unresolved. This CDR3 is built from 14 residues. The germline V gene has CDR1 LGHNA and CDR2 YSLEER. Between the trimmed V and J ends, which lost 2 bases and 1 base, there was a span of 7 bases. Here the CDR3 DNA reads TGCGCCAGCAGCCAACAACTCGGCACAGATACGCAGTATTTT. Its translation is CASSQQLGTDTQYF.

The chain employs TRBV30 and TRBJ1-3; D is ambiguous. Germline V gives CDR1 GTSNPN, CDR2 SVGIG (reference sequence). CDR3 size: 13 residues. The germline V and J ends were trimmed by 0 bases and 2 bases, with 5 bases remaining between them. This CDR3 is CAWSVYTGNTIYF. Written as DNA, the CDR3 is TGTGCCTGGAGTGTATATACTGGAAACACCATATATTTT.

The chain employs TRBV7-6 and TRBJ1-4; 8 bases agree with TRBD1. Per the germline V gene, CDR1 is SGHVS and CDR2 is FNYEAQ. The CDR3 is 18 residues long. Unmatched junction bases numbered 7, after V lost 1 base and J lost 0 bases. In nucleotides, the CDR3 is TGTGCCAGCAGCTTAGGGCCAGGGGGCGCAGCAACTAATGAAAAACTGTTTTTT. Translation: CASSLGPGGAATNEKLFF.

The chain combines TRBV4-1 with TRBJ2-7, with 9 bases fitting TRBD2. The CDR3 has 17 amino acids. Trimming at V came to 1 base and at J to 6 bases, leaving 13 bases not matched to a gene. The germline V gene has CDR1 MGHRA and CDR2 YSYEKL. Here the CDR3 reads CASSQGRGGTSRPEQYF. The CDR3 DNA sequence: TGCGCCAGCAGCCAAGGTAGAGGCGGGACTAGCCGGCCCGAGCAGTACTTC.

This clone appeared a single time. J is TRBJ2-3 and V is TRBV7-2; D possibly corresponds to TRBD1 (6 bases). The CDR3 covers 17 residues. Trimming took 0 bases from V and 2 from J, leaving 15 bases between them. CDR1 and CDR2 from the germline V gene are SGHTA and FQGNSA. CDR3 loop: CASSLAPRQVITDTQYF. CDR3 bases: TGTGCCAGCAGCTTAGCTCCAAGACAGGTGATCACAGATACGCAGTATTTT.

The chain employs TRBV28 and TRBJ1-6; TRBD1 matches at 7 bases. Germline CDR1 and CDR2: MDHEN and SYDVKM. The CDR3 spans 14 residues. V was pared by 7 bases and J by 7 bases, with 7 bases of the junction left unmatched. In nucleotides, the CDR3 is TGTGCCAGCAAAATGGCAGGGGGGAATTCACCCCTCCACTTT. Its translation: CASKMAGGNSPLHF.

CDR3 amino acids: CASSLDNTDTQYF. The CDR3 DNA sequence: TGCGCCAGCAGCTTGGACAACACAGATACGCAGTATTTT. This chain connects TRBV5-1 to TRBJ2-3; D is undetermined. V was trimmed by 0 bases and J by 2 bases, leaving 4 bases between them. The CDR3 is made up of 13 amino acids. CDR1 and CDR2 from the germline V gene are SGHRS and YFSETQ.

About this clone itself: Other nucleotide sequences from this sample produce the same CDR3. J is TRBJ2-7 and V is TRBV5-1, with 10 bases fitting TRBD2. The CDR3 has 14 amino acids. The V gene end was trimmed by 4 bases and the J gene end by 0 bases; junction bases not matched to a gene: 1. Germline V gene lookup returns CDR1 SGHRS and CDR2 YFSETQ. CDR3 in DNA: TGCGCCAGCAGCAGGACTAGCGGCTCCTACGAGCAGTACTTC. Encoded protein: CASSRTSGSYEQYF.

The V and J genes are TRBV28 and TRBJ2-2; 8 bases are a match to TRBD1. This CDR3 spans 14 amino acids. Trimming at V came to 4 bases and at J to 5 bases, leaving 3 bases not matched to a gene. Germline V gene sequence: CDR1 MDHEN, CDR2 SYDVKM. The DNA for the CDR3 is TGTGCCAGCAGTTCGGACAGGGAAACCGGGGAGCTGTTTTTT. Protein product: CASSSDRETGELFF.

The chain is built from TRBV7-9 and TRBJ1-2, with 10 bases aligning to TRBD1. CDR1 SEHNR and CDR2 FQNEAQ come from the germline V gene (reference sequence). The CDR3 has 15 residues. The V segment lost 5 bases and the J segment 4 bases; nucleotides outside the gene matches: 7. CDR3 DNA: TGTGCCAGCAGCCTAGGACAGGGGGTGGGCTATGGCTACACCTTC. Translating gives CASSLGQGVGYGYTF.

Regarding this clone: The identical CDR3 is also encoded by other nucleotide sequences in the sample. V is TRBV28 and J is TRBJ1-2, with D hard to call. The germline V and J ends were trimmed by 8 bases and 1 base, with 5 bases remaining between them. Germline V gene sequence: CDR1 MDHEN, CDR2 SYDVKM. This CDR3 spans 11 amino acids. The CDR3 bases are TGTGCCAGCTCTATTAACTATGGCTACACCTTC. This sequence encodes CASSINYGYTF.

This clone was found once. In nucleotides, the CDR3 is TGTGCCAGCAGTGAAAGATCTGGGAGTAGCACAGATACGCAGTATTTT. Its translation is CASSERSGSSTDTQYF. The chain joins TRBV6-1 to TRBJ2-3; a possible D gene is TRBD2 (5 bases). The germline V gene has CDR1 MNHNS and CDR2 SASEGT. The CDR3 runs to 16 residues. V shed 2 bases and J shed 0 bases, with 12 bases lying between them.

The CDR3 spells CASSGTGRDEQYF. The CDR3, as DNA: TGTGCCAGCAGCGGGACAGGGAGAGACGAGCAGTACTTC. J is TRBJ2-7 and V is TRBV5-4; 9 positions match TRBD1. CDR1 and CDR2 from the germline V gene are SGHNT and YYREEE (reference sequence). V dropped 4 bases and J dropped 5; count of bases not matched to a gene: 4. The CDR3 runs 13 residues. Full variable domain (outside the CDR3, taken from reference TRBV5-4 and TRBJ2-7): ETGVTQSPTHLIKTRGQQVTLRCSSQSGHNTVSWYQQALGQGPQFIFQYYREEENGRGNFPPRFSGLQFPNYSSELNVNALELDDSALYLCASSGTGRDEQYFGPGTRLTVT.

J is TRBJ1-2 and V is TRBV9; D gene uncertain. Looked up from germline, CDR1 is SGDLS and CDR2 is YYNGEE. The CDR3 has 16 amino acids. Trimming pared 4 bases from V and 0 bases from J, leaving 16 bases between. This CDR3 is CASSLHGQFTNYGYTF. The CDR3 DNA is TGTGCCAGCAGCCTACATGGGCAGTTCACTAACTATGGCTACACCTTC.

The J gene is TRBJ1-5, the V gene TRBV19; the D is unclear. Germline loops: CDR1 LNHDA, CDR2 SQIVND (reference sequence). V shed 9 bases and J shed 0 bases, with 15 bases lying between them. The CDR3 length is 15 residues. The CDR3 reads CASTRFGDSNQPQHF. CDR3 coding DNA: TGTGCCAGCACTAGGTTCGGAGATAGCAATCAGCCCCAGCATTTT.

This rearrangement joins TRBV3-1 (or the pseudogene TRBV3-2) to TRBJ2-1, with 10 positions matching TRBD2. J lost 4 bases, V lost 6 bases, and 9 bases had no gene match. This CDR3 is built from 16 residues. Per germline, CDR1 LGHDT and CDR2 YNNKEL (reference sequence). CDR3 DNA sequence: TGTGCCAGCAGGCGGGGGGGAGCGGGAGGGTACAATGAGCAGTTCTTC. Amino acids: CASRRGGAGGYNEQFF.

The CDR3 coding sequence is TGCGCCAGCAGCCAGGGACAGGGGACCGGGGAGCTGTTTTTT. It translates to CASSQGQGTGELFF. The rearrangement uses TRBV4-1 and TRBJ2-2, with TRBD1 matching 10 bases. Germline V gene sequence: CDR1 MGHRA, CDR2 YSYEKL. This CDR3 is built from 14 residues. Losses at the gene ends were 3 bases for V and 5 bases for J; bases not matched to a gene: 0.

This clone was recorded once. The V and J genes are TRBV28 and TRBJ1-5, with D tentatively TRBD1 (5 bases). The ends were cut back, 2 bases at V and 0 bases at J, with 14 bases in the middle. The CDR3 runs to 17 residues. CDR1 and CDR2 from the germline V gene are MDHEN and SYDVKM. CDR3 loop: CASSLTTAPYSNQPQHF. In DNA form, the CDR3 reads TGTGCCAGCAGTTTAACGACAGCCCCCTATAGCAATCAGCCCCAGCATTTT.

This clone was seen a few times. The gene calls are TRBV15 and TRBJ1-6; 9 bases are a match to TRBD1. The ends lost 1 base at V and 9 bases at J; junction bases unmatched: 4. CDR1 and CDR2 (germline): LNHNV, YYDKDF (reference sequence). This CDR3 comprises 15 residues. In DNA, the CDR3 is TGTGCCACCAGCAGAGTGGGACAGGGCGGTTCACCCCTCCACTTT. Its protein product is CATSRVGQGGSPLHF.

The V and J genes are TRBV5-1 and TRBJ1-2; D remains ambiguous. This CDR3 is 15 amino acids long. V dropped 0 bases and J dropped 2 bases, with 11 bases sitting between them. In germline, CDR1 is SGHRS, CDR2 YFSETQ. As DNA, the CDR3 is TGCGCCAGCAGCTTGGATGGCTTTTCCAACTATGGCTACACCTTC. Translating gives CASSLDGFSNYGYTF.

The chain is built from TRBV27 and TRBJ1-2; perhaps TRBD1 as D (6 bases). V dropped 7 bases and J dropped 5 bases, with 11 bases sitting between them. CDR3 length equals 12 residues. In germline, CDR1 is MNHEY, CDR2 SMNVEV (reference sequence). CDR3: CASKPQGYGYTF. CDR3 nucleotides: TGTGCCAGCAAGCCCCAGGGGTATGGCTACACCTTC.

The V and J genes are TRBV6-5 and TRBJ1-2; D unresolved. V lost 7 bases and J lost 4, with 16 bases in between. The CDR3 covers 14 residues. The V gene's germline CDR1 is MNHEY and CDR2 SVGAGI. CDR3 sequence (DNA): TGTGCCAGCAAGGAAGGCCCCGGCGGCTATGGCTACACCTTC. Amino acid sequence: CASKEGPGGYGYTF.

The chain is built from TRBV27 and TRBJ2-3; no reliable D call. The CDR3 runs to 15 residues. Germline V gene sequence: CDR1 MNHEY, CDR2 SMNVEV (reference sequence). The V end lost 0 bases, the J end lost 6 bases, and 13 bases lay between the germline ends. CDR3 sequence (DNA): TGTGCCAGCAGTTTATCTGGGTGGGCCACGGATACGCAGTATTTT. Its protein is CASSLSGWATDTQYF.

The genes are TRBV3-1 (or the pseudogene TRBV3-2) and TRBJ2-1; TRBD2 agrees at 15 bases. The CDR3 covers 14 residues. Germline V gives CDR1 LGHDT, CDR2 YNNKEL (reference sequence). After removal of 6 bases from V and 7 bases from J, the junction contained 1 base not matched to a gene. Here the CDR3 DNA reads TGTGCCAGCAGGGGGACTAGCGGGGGGAATGAGCAGTTCTTC. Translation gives CASRGTSGGNEQFF.

The CDR3 region is CASSGPPRGGSQNADIQYF. In DNA form, the CDR3 reads TGTGCCAGCAGTGGACCCCCGAGAGGGGGTAGTCAAAACGCGGACATTCAGTACTTC. The gene calls are TRBV2 and TRBJ2-4; the D gene is possibly TRBD1 (6 bases). V gave up 4 bases and J gave up 8 bases, with 30 bases separating them. CDR1 and CDR2 (germline): SNHLY, FYNNEI. The CDR3 has 19 residues.

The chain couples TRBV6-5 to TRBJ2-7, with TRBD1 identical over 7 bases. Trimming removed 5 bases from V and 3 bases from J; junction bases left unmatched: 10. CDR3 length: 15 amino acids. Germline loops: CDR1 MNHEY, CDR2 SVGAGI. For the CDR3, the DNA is TGTGCCAGCAGTACCTGGACAGGTATCGGCTACGAGCAGTACTTC. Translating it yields CASSTWTGIGYEQYF.

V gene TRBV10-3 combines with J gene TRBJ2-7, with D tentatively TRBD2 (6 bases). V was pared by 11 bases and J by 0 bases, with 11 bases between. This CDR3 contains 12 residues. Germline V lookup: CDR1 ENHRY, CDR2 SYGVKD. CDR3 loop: CAAGPTSYEQYF. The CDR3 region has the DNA TGTGCCGCGGGACCGACCTCCTACGAGCAGTACTTC.

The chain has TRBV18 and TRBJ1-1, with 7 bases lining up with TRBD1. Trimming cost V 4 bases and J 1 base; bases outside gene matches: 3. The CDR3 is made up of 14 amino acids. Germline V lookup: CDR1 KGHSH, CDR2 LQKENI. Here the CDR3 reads CASSQGAKNTEAFF. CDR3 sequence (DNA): TGTGCCAGCTCACAGGGGGCCAAGAACACTGAAGCTTTCTTT.

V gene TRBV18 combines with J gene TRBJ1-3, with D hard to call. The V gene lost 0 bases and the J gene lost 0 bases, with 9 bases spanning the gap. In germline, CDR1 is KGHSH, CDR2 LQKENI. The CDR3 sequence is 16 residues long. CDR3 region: CASSPPIRYSGNTIYF. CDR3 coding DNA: TGTGCCAGCTCACCACCTATCAGATACTCTGGAAACACCATATATTTT.